In its sample, the clone carrying this T cell receptor beta chain was seen a few times. Antigen unknown. These data belong to a study of cytomegalovirus exposure and HLA in healthy donors. The V gene lost 3 bases and the J gene lost 3 bases, with 11 bases spanning the gap. The CDR3 runs to 15 residues. Germline CDR1 reads KGHSH; CDR2 reads LQKENI. Study-wide points: The likely explanation for a cluster of highly shared sequence variants was sequencing artifact.

PCR amplification relied on 60 Vbeta primers (plus 13 Jbeta primers). Original data processing: The authors later counted 65 million to 80 million unique TCR beta chains, approximately 12 million of them shared. Sequencing was performed with immunoSEQ multiplex PCR; in TCRdb, only in-frame clones are kept and a portion is missing. Clone size and the V and J calls come from that table; the DNA yielded D and trimming. The table records some 180,000 clones, 9.5% of them present only once. The clonotype comes from a woman aged 25 to 39 in good health and CMV-seropositive. The chain joins TRBV18 to TRBJ2-2; D perhaps matches TRBD2 (5 bases). The sequenced sample was PBMCs. CDR3 protein: CASSPGPGYTGELFF. For the CDR3, the DNA is TGTGCCAGCTCACCCGGGCCGGGATACACCGGGGAGCTGTTTTTT.